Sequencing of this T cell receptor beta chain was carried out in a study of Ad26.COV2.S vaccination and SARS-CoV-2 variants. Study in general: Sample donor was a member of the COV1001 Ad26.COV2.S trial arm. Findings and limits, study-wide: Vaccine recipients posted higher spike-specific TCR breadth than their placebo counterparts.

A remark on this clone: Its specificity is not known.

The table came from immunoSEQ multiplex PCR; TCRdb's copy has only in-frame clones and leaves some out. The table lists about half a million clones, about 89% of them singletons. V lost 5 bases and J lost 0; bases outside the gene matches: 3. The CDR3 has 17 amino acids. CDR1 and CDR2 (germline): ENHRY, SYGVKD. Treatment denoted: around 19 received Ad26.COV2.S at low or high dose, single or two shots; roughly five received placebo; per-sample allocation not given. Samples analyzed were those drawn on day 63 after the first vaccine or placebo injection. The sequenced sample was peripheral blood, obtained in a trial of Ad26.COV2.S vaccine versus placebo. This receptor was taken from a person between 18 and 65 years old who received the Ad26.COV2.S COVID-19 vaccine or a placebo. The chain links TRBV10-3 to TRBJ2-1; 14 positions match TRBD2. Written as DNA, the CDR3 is TGTGCCATCAGTTCCGGGACTAGCGGGAGCTCCTACAATGAGCAGTTCTTC. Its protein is CAISSGTSGSSYNEQFF.